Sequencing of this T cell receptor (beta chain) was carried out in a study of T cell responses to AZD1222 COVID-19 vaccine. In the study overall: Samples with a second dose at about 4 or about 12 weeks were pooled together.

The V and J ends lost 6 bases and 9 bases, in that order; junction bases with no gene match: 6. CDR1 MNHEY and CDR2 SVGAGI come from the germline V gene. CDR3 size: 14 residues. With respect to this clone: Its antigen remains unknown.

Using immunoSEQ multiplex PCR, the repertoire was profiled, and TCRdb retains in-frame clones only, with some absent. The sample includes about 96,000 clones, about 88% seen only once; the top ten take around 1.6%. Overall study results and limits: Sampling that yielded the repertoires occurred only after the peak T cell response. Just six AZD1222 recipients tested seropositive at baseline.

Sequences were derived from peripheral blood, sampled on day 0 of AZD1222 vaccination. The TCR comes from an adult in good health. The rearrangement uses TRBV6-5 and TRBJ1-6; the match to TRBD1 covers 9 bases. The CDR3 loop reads CASSPRQGGSPLHF. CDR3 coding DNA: TGTGCCAGCAGCCCAAGACAGGGGGGTTCACCCCTCCACTTT.